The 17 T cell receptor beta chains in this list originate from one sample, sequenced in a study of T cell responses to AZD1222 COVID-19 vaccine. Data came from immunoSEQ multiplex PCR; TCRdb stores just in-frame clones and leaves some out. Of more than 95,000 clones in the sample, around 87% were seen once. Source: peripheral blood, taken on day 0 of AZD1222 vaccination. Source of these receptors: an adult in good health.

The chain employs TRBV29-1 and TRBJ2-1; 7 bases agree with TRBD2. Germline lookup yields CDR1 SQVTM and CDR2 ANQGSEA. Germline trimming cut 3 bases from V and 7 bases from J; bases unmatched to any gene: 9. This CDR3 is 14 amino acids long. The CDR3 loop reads CSVDDRGSSNEQFF. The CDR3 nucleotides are TGCAGCGTTGATGATCGCGGGAGCTCAAATGAGCAGTTCTTC.

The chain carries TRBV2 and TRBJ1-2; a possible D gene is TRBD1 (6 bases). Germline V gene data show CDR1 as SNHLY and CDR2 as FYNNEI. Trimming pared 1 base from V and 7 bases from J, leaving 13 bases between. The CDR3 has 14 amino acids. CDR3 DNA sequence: TGTGCCAGCAGTGAAGTGAACAGGGAGGGTGGCTACACCTTC. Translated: CASSEVNREGGYTF.

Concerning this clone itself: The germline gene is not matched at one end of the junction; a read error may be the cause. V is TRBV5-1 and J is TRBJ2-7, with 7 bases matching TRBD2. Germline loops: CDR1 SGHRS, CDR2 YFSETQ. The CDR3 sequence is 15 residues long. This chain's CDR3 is CARSLLGGVFYEQYF. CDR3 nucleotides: TGCGCCCGCAGCCTTCTGGGGGGGGTTTTCTACGAGCAGTACTTC.

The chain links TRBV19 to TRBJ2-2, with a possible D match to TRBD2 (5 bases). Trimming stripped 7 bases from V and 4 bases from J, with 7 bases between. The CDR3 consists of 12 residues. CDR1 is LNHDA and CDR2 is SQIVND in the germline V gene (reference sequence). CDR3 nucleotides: TGTGCCAGTATGCGGGTCACCGGGGAGCTGTTTTTT. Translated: CASMRVTGELFF. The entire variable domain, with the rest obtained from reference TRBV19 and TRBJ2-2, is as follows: DGGITQSPKYLFRKEGQNVTLSCEQNLNHDAMYWYRQDPGQGLRLIYYSQIVNDFQKGDIAEGYSVSREKKESFPLTVTSAQKNPTAFYLCASMRVTGELFFGEGSRLTVL.

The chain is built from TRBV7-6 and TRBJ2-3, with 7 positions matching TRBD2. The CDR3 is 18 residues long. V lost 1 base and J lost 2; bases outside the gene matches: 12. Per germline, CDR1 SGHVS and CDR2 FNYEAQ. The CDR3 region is CASSLEPPGGSNTDTQYF. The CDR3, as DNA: TGTGCCAGCAGCTTAGAGCCCCCCGGCGGGAGTAACACAGATACGCAGTATTTT. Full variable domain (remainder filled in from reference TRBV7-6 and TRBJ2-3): GAGVSQSPRYKVTKRGQDVALRCDPISGHVSLYWYRQALGQGPEFLTYFNYEAQQDKSGLPNDRFSAERPEGSISTLTIQRTEQRDSAMYRCASSLEPPGGSNTDTQYFGPGTRLTVL.

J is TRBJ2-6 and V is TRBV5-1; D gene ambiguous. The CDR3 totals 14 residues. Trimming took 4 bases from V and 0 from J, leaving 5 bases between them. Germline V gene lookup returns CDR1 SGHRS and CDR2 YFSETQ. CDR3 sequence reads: CASSKSSGANVLTF. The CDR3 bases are TGCGCCAGCAGCAAAAGCTCTGGGGCCAACGTCCTGACTTTC.

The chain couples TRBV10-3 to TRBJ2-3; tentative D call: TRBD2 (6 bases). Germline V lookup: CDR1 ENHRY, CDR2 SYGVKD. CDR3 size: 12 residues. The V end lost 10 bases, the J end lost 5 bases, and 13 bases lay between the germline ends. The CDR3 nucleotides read TGTGCCACCGGCGGGACGGTAGATACGCAGTATTTT. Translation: CATGGTVDTQYF.

CDR3: CASSVVQGGDTQYF. The CDR3 nucleotides are TGTGCCAGCAGCGTAGTCCAGGGAGGGGATACGCAGTATTTT. The chain uses TRBV9 and TRBJ2-3; 7 nucleotides match TRBD2. This CDR3 has 14 residues. CDR1 is SGDLS, CDR2 YYNGEE, per germline. The ends lost 0 bases at V and 6 bases at J; junction bases unmatched: 4.

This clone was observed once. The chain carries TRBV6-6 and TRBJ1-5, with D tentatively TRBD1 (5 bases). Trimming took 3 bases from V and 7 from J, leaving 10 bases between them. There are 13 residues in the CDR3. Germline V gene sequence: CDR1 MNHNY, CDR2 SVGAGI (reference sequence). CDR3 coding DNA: TGTGCCAGCAGTTATGGGGGGACCCAGCCCCAGCATTTT. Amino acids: CASSYGGTQPQHF.

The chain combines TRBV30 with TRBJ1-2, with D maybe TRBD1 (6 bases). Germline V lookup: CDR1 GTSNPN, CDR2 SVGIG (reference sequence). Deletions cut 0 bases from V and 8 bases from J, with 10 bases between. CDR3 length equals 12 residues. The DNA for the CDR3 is TGTGCCTGGAGTGTGGGGGGCAGGGGCTACACCTTC. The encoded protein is CAWSVGGRGYTF.

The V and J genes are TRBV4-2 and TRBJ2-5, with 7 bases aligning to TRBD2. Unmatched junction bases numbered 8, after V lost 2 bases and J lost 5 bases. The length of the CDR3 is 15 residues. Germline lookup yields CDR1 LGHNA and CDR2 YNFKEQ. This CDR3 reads CASSQRGEGSETQYF. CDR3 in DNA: TGTGCCAGCAGCCAACGAGGGGAGGGGAGCGAGACCCAGTACTTC.

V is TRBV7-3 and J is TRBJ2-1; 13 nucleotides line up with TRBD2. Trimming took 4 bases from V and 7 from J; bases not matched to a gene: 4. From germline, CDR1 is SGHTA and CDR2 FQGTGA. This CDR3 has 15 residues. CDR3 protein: CASSWTSGSRNEQFF. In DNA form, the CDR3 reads TGTGCCAGCAGCTGGACTAGCGGGAGTAGGAATGAGCAGTTCTTC.

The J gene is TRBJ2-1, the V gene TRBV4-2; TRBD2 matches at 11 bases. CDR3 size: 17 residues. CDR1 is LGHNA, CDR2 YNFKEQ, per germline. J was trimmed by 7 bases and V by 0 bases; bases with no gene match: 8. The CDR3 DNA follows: TGTGCCAGCAGCCAAGACCCACTAGCGGGAGTGAGAAATGAGCAGTTCTTC. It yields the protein CASSQDPLAGVRNEQFF.

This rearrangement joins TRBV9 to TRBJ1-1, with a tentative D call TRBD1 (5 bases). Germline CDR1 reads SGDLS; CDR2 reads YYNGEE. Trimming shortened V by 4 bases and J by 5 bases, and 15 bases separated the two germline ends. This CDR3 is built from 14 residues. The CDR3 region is CASSRLGGGTEAFF. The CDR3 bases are TGTGCCAGCAGCCGGTTGGGGGGAGGGACTGAAGCTTTCTTT.

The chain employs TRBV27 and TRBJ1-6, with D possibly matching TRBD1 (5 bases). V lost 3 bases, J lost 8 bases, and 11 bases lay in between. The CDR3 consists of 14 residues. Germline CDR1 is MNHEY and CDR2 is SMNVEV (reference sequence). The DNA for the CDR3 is TGTGCCAGCAGTTTGATAGGGGTCGATTCACCCCTCCACTTT. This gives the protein CASSLIGVDSPLHF.

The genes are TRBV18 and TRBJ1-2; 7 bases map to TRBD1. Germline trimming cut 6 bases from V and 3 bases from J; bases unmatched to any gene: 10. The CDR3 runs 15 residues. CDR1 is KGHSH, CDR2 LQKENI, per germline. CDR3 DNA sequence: TGTGCCAGCTCGCCCTCGACAGGGAGGGACTATGGCTACACCTTC. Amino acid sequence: CASSPSTGRDYGYTF.

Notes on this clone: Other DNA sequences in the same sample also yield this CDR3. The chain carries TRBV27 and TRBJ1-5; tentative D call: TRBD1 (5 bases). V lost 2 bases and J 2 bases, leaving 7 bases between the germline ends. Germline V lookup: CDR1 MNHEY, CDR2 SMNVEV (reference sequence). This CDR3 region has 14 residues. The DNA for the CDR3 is TGTGCCAGCAGTTTACAGGGCGGCAATCAGCCCCAGCATTTT. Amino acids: CASSLQGGNQPQHF.